Sequencing of this TCR beta chain was carried out in a study of identical twins. Each CDR3 protein is one row after TCRdb ran MiXCR on the 5' RACE reads. The sample carries 1,800,000 or so distinct CDR3 sequences, about 31% recorded once. V lost 4 bases and J 4 bases, leaving 20 bases between the germline ends. The CDR3 loop spans 17 amino acids. Germline assignment: CDR1 MDHEN and CDR2 SYDVKM. This clonotype was observed a handful of times. This receptor was identified in a newborn girl in good health. The V call is TRBV28, the J call TRBJ2-1; D possibly uses TRBD1 or TRBD2 (5 bases each). The sequenced sample was cord blood. The DNA for the CDR3 is TGTGCCAGCAGTTGGGGGAACAGGAATCCGGGATACAATGAGCAGTTCTTC. Translated, it gives CASSWGNRNPGYNEQFF.